The 31 T cell receptor beta chains reported below all come from one sample, sequenced in a study of CD8+ T cells in alopecia areata. Extraction and reverse transcription of RNA yielded cDNA as the sequencing template. Some clones are missing from TCRdb's copy, which holds only in-frame ones; the method was immunoSEQ multiplex PCR. The sample lists roughly 60,000 clones; approximately 44% were seen once. Stated treatment: oral pan-JAK inhibitor, 5-10 mg twice daily. The sample in question was CD8+ T cells sorted from blood, obtained at roughly week 36, from a patient treated with tofacitinib. The receptors shown here come from a human donor with alopecia areata.

The gene calls are TRBV7-9 and TRBJ2-1; D is ambiguous. Trimming shortened V by 1 base and J by 12 bases, and 10 bases separated the two germline ends. The germline V gene encodes CDR1 SEHNR and CDR2 FQNEAQ (reference sequence). This CDR3 contains 12 residues. DNA of the CDR3: TGTGCCAGCAGCTTAGGGGTTATTGGGCAGTTCTTC. Protein: CASSLGVIGQFF.

This clone was seen a handful of times. J is TRBJ2-1 and V is TRBV11-2, with D possibly TRBD1 on 5 matching bases. The germline V gene has CDR1 SGHAT and CDR2 FQNNGV. The V end was cut by 4 bases, the J end by 8 bases, with 9 bases between. The CDR3 is 12 residues long. The CDR3 nucleotides are TGTGCCAGCAGCTCAGGGTACTATGAGCAGTTCTTC. Translation: CASSSGYYEQFF.

This chain joins TRBV15 and TRBJ1-2; perhaps TRBD1 as D (5 bases). The length of the CDR3 is 16 residues. Trimming took 3 bases from V and 7 from J, leaving 21 bases between them. Germline CDR1 reads LNHNV; CDR2 reads YYDKDF (reference sequence). CDR3 in DNA: TGTGCCACCAGCAGTAAATATAGCGGGGGTAGCGGTGGCTACACCTTC. It yields the protein CATSSKYSGGSGGYTF.

This clone was detected a few times. This rearrangement joins TRBV30 to TRBJ2-7; D possibly corresponds to TRBD1 (5 bases). This CDR3 is 12 amino acids long. The germline V and J ends were trimmed by 0 bases and 4 bases, with 7 bases remaining between them. From germline, CDR1 is GTSNPN and CDR2 SVGIG (reference sequence). CDR3: CAWSVGVYEQYF. Here the CDR3 DNA reads TGTGCCTGGAGTGTAGGGGTATACGAGCAGTACTTC.

This clone showed up just a few times. The CDR3 nucleotides read TGTGCTAGCAAAGACGAGTGGGCCGGGGAGCTGTTTTTT. Protein product: CASKDEWAGELFF. The chain is built from TRBV12-5 and TRBJ2-2; D remains unclear. Trimming left V 9 bases short and J 6 bases short, with 14 bases between. This CDR3 is 13 amino acids long. From germline, CDR1 is LGHNT and CDR2 FRNRAP.

This clone was found a few times. The rearrangement uses TRBV29-1 and TRBJ1-2; D uncertain. Per germline, CDR1 SQVTM and CDR2 ANQGSEA. The V end lost 4 bases, the J end lost 5 bases, and 8 bases lay between the germline ends. This CDR3 has 11 amino acids. In nucleotides, the CDR3 is TGCAGCGTTGTGGCAGAATATGGCTACACCTTC. Its translation: CSVVAEYGYTF.

The gene calls are TRBV4-1 and TRBJ2-7; D unresolved. The CDR3 is 13 amino acids. From germline, CDR1 is MGHRA and CDR2 YSYEKL. Trimming left V 1 base short and J 3 bases short, with 7 bases between. The CDR3 DNA reads as TGCGCCAGCAGCCAAGCTCCGGGCTACGAGCAGTACTTC. It encodes CASSQAPGYEQYF.

The chain joins TRBV11-2 to TRBJ2-7; 11 bases fit TRBD1. The CDR3 is 14 residues long. V was pared by 4 bases and J by 3 bases, with 2 bases of the junction left unmatched. Germline CDR1 and CDR2: SGHAT and FQNNGV. CDR3 in amino acids: CASSSGTGGYEQYF. CDR3 nucleotides: TGTGCCAGCAGCTCCGGGACAGGGGGCTACGAGCAGTACTTC.

This clone was observed a handful of times. The genes are TRBV29-1 and TRBJ2-7, with TRBD2 identical over 11 bases. The CDR3 runs 14 residues. Per germline, CDR1 SQVTM and CDR2 ANQGSEA. The CDR3 sequence: CSCQLAGVPYEQYF. CDR3 bases: TGCAGTTGCCAACTAGCGGGAGTCCCCTACGAGCAGTACTTC.

The chain joins TRBV27 to TRBJ2-1; D gene uncertain. V dropped 6 bases and J dropped 9 bases, with 12 bases sitting between them. The germline V gene encodes CDR1 MNHEY and CDR2 SMNVEV (reference sequence). CDR3 size: 12 residues. The CDR3 DNA is TGTGCCAGCAGCCCCCTAGGGCCTGAGCAGTTCTTC. This encodes CASSPLGPEQFF.

This clone was observed a few times. V and J are TRBV27 and TRBJ1-1; TRBD1 might be the D (5 bases). CDR3 length: 13 amino acids. CDR1 and CDR2 from the germline V gene are MNHEY and SMNVEV (reference sequence). The DNA of the CDR3 is TGTGCAGCCAGTGTTGGGGGAAACACTGAAGCTTTCTTT. The encoded protein is CAASVGGNTEAFF.

This clone was observed a few times. The genes are TRBV29-1 and TRBJ2-3, with a possible D match to TRBD2 (5 bases). Germline V gene data show CDR1 as SQVTM and CDR2 as ANQGSEA. The CDR3 covers 13 residues. Trimming left V 3 bases short and J 0 bases short, with 7 bases between. The CDR3 sequence is CSVDRGSTDTQYF. Written as DNA, the CDR3 is TGCAGCGTTGACCGGGGTAGCACAGATACGCAGTATTTT.

The genes are TRBV29-1 and TRBJ1-1, with a tentative D call TRBD1 (6 bases). This CDR3 region has 14 residues. The V gene lost 5 bases and the J gene lost 0 bases, with 13 bases spanning the gap. Germline V gene lookup returns CDR1 SQVTM and CDR2 ANQGSEA. CDR3 residues: CSVRPGDMNTEAFF. DNA for the CDR3: TGCAGCGTTCGGCCAGGGGACATGAACACTGAAGCTTTCTTT.

The V and J genes are TRBV5-1 and TRBJ1-1, with 8 bases fitting TRBD1. Germline V lookup: CDR1 SGHRS, CDR2 YFSETQ. The CDR3 contains 12 residues. V lost 6 bases to trimming and J lost 4 bases; unmatched junction nucleotides: 2. CDR3 nucleotides: TGCGCCAGCACCACAGGGGGCACTGAAGCTTTCTTT. Translating it yields CASTTGGTEAFF.

V gene TRBV5-1 combines with J gene TRBJ2-1; 10 bases line up with TRBD1. The germline CDR1 and CDR2 sequences are SGHRS and YFSETQ. Unmatched junction bases numbered 6, after V lost 4 bases and J lost 2 bases. This CDR3 contains 16 residues. CDR3 bases: TGCGCCAGCAGCGCCTCGGGACAGGGGACCTACAATGAGCAGTTCTTC. Translation: CASSASGQGTYNEQFF.

V usage is TRBV11-2 and J usage is TRBJ1-2; D perhaps matches TRBD1 (6 bases). CDR3 length: 15 amino acids. Germline V CDR1 and CDR2: SGHAT, FQNNGV. Trimming took 4 bases from V and 5 from J, leaving 17 bases between them. The CDR3 reads CASSSQHRAFYGYTF. CDR3 nucleotide sequence: TGTGCCAGCAGCTCACAGCACAGGGCCTTTTATGGCTACACCTTC.

The chain links TRBV7-8 to TRBJ1-2; 9 bases align to TRBD1. The V and J ends lost 5 bases and 3 bases, in that order; junction bases with no gene match: 1. Germline lookup yields CDR1 SGHVS and CDR2 FQNEAQ. This CDR3 region has 13 residues. Here the CDR3 DNA reads TGTGCCAGCAGCCGGACAGGGGACTATGGCTACACCTTC. Translating gives CASSRTGDYGYTF. Filled out from reference TRBV7-8 and TRBJ1-2, the complete variable domain reads GAGVSQSPRYKVAKRGQDVALRCDPISGHVSLFWYQQALGQGPEFLTYFQNEAQLDKSGLPSDRFFAERPEGSVSTLKIQRTQQEDSAVYLCASSRTGDYGYTFGSGTRLTVV.

The sample holds one count of this clone. The genes are TRBV27 and TRBJ1-1; no clear D. Germline values: CDR1 MNHEY, CDR2 SMNVEV (reference sequence). This CDR3 has 14 residues. V lost 5 bases and J 6 bases, leaving 16 bases between the germline ends. The CDR3 DNA is TGTGCCAGCAGTGAAGGATTTCCCGGGCCTGAAGCTTTCTTT. Translated: CASSEGFPGPEAFF.

The chain combines TRBV7-9 with TRBJ2-5, with D possibly TRBD1 on 6 matching bases. The length of the CDR3 is 13 residues. The V end was cut by 4 bases, the J end by 4 bases, with 10 bases between. The V gene's germline CDR1 is SEHNR and CDR2 FQNEAQ (reference sequence). CDR3 sequence reads: CASSSRGSETQYF. The CDR3 DNA reads TGTGCCAGCAGCTCAAGGGGGTCAGAGACCCAGTACTTC.

The chain employs TRBV9 and TRBJ2-1; D is ambiguous. Deletions cut 4 bases from V and 8 bases from J, with 22 bases between. Germline V CDR1 and CDR2: SGDLS, YYNGEE. The CDR3 runs 16 residues. In nucleotides, the CDR3 is TGTGCCAGCAGCCCACGACTCCCCGTTGGTTTCGATGAGCAGTTCTTC. Translated, it gives CASSPRLPVGFDEQFF.

The chain has TRBV15 and TRBJ2-1, with D perhaps matching TRBD2 (5 bases). The ends were cut back, 0 bases at V and 6 bases at J, with 15 bases in the middle. The CDR3 runs 16 residues. Germline values: CDR1 LNHNV, CDR2 YYDKDF (reference sequence). CDR3 nucleotides: TGTGCCACCAGCAGAGATCGGACCGGGGTGGGCAATGAGCAGTTCTTC. Protein: CATSRDRTGVGNEQFF.

The chain joins TRBV15 to TRBJ2-5; D may match TRBD1 or TRBD2 (6 bases each). This CDR3 comprises 12 residues. V lost 8 bases, J lost 5 bases, and 12 bases lay in between. The germline V gene encodes CDR1 LNHNV and CDR2 YYDKDF (reference sequence). CDR3 sequence: CATGGRGETQYF. The CDR3 nucleotides are TGTGCCACCGGGGGGCGCGGTGAGACCCAGTACTTC.

This clone was counted only a few times. This chain connects TRBV4-1 to TRBJ2-5, with 8 positions matching TRBD1. V trimming: 4 bases; J trimming: 5 bases; junction bases outside the gene matches: 6. The CDR3 totals 14 residues. Per the germline V gene, CDR1 is MGHRA and CDR2 is YSYEKL. This CDR3 is CASSRDRSDETQYF. The CDR3 DNA follows: TGCGCCAGCAGCCGGGACAGGTCGGACGAGACCCAGTACTTC.

This clone was recorded a few times. The rearrangement joins TRBV29-1 to TRBJ2-1; D may be TRBD1 (6 bases). Germline loops: CDR1 SQVTM, CDR2 ANQGSEA. V lost 4 bases and J lost 1, with 11 bases in between. This CDR3 is built from 14 residues. The DNA of the CDR3 is TGCAGCGTTGTGGGGCAGGGGTCCTACAATGAGCAGTTCTTC. Translating it yields CSVVGQGSYNEQFF.

The chain links TRBV27 to TRBJ2-1; possibly TRBD2 for D (5 bases). The CDR3 has 15 residues. Germline V gene sequence: CDR1 MNHEY, CDR2 SMNVEV (reference sequence). The germline V and J ends were trimmed by 3 bases and 7 bases, with 16 bases remaining between them. In DNA, the CDR3 is TGTGCCAGCAGTTTGGCCCCGGGCCCGGGGAATGAGCAGTTCTTC. Translation: CASSLAPGPGNEQFF.

The chain recombines TRBV30 with TRBJ2-3; D gene uncertain. CDR1 is GTSNPN, CDR2 SVGIG, per germline (reference sequence). The ends were cut back, 6 bases at V and 4 bases at J, with 5 bases in the middle. This CDR3 has 10 amino acids. The CDR3 is CACFADTQYF. The CDR3 DNA follows: TGTGCCTGCTTCGCAGATACGCAGTATTTT.

The J gene is TRBJ2-1, the V gene TRBV6-5, with D unresolved. Germline lookup yields CDR1 MNHEY and CDR2 SVGAGI. The CDR3 spans 15 residues. Trimming took 2 bases from V and 0 from J, leaving 8 bases between them. CDR3 residues: CASSYLVSSYNEQFF. CDR3 coding DNA: TGTGCCAGCAGTTACCTGGTGAGCTCCTACAATGAGCAGTTCTTC.

The gene calls are TRBV29-1 and TRBJ2-7, with 7 bases fitting TRBD2. Germline V lookup: CDR1 SQVTM, CDR2 ANQGSEA. This CDR3 spans 13 amino acids. The V segment lost 2 bases and the J segment 5 bases; nucleotides outside the gene matches: 6. The CDR3 DNA sequence: TGCAGCGTTGAACGGGGGGTCCCTAACGAGCAGTACTTC. This sequence encodes CSVERGVPNEQYF.

A note on this clone: At one of its ends the junction is not consistent with the germline gene, which may arise from a read error. The chain has TRBV29-1 and TRBJ2-2; TRBD1 matches at 7 bases. This CDR3 is 13 amino acids long. Germline CDR1 and CDR2: SQVTM and ANQGSEA. CDR3 bases: TGCAGCGTGGAAGACAGGGTAGCAGGGGAGCTGTTTTTT. Protein product: CSVEDRVAGELFF.

The chain combines TRBV7-9 with TRBJ2-2, with D hard to call. The length of the CDR3 is 13 residues. V was cut by 6 bases and J by 7 bases, with 12 bases left in between. CDR1 and CDR2 from the germline V gene are SEHNR and FQNEAQ (reference sequence). DNA of the CDR3: TGTGCCAGCAGGAGTAACGATGGCGGGGAGCTGTTTTTT. As protein: CASRSNDGGELFF.

The rearrangement joins TRBV21-1 to TRBJ1-6; TRBD1, the table's D call, was not compared with the DNA. TRBV21-1 is a pseudogene locus. The CDR3 spans 19 residues. In nucleotides, the CDR3 is TGTGCCAGCAGCAAAGAAGGATCGGAGCTAGGGGAATTAAATTCACCCCTCCACTTT. Encoded protein: CASSKEGSELGELNSPLHF.